Presented here are 2 T cell receptor beta chains from one specimen sequenced in a study of T cell changes during pregnancy in multiple sclerosis. Data came from immunoSEQ multiplex PCR; TCRdb stores just in-frame clones and leaves some out. The sample has around 69,000 clones; roughly 92% are singletons. Sequencing used peripheral blood, obtained in the third trimester of pregnancy. Source of these receptors: a female donor in good health, enrolled as a control in a pregnancy study.

Notes on this clone: The junction shows a germline mismatch at one end, possibly a read error. The rearrangement links TRBV6-1 to TRBJ2-7, with 11 nucleotides matching TRBD2. The CDR3 runs to 11 residues. Per germline, CDR1 MNHNS and CDR2 SASEGT. The CDR3 protein is CATRGGLADVF. In nucleotides, the CDR3 is TGTGCCACCCGGGGGGGACTAGCGGACGTTTTC.

The CDR3 loop is CASSVGAGGLDEQFF. The CDR3, as DNA: TGTGCCAGCAGTGTGGGAGCGGGAGGGTTGGATGAGCAGTTCTTC. This chain connects TRBV6-1 to TRBJ2-1; 10 positions match TRBD2. The CDR3 loop spans 15 amino acids. Germline V gene data show CDR1 as MNHNS and CDR2 as SASEGT. V lost 4 bases and J lost 8; bases outside the gene matches: 8.